Presented here are 13 T cell receptor beta chains from one specimen sequenced in a study of beta chain features in type 1 diabetes. Study-wide points: Moderate yet significant TCRB CDR3 shortening was seen in Type 1 diabetes patients in all four CD4+ subsets.

What was sequenced were expressed TCRB transcripts, since all of the isolated RNA had been reverse transcribed. The repertoire was sequenced with immunoSEQ multiplex PCR; TCRdb's copy has only in-frame clones and lacks some. The table shows 630,000 or so clones, with about an eighth occurring only once. The antigens for these receptors are not known. The sample consisted of naive CD4+ T cells from blood. Receptors originate from a man between 18 and 29 years old with type 1 diabetes.

V gene TRBV5-1 combines with J gene TRBJ2-3; TRBD2 aligns across 7 bases. Trimming removed 1 base from V and 5 bases from J; junction bases left unmatched: 13. Germline V lookup: CDR1 SGHRS, CDR2 YFSETQ. The CDR3 runs to 17 residues. CDR3 in amino acids: CASSLFEGGPSGDTQYF. The CDR3 coding sequence is TGCGCCAGCAGCTTGTTTGAGGGAGGGCCCTCGGGAGATACGCAGTATTTT.

V gene TRBV9 combines with J gene TRBJ2-6, with D unresolved. V was clipped by 0 bases and J by 0 bases, with 4 bases between them. The CDR3 length is 15 residues. Germline assignment: CDR1 SGDLS and CDR2 YYNGEE. The CDR3 DNA sequence: TGTGCCAGCAGCGTAGCCCCCTCTGGGGCCAACGTCCTGACTTTC. Its translation is CASSVAPSGANVLTF.

This clone was detected only a few times. The chain couples TRBV5-1 to TRBJ2-1; D not resolved. The V end was cut by 7 bases, the J end by 4 bases, with 18 bases between. Per germline, CDR1 SGHRS and CDR2 YFSETQ. The CDR3 runs to 15 residues. CDR3 in DNA: TGCGCCAGCGCGGCCAGTCCCGATAATTACAATGAGCAGTTCTTC. Translation gives CASAASPDNYNEQFF. Filled out from reference TRBV5-1 and TRBJ2-1, the complete variable domain reads KAGVTQTPRYLIKTRGQQVTLSCSPISGHRSVSWYQQTPGQGLQFLFEYFSETQRNKGNFPGRFSGRQFSNSRSEMNVSTLELGDSALYLCASAASPDNYNEQFFGPGTRLTVL.

This chain joins TRBV7-9 and TRBJ2-2; tentative D call: TRBD2 (6 bases). The V gene lost 6 bases and the J gene lost 0 bases, with 17 bases spanning the gap. CDR1 and CDR2 from the germline V gene are SEHNR and FQNEAQ (reference sequence). This CDR3 is built from 17 residues. The CDR3 loop reads CASSFGLAATNTGELFF. In DNA, the CDR3 is TGTGCCAGCAGTTTCGGATTAGCGGCAACGAACACCGGGGAGCTGTTTTTT.

The chain recombines TRBV10-3 with TRBJ2-7, with 10 bases aligning to TRBD2. CDR1 ENHRY and CDR2 SYGVKD come from the germline V gene. The CDR3 consists of 14 residues. The junction had 3 bases not matched to a gene; V was cut back by 3 bases and J by 4 bases. CDR3 in amino acids: CAISDAAGGYEQYF. The CDR3 region has the DNA TGTGCCATCAGTGATGCAGCGGGAGGGTACGAGCAGTACTTC.

V is TRBV28 and J is TRBJ1-1; D may be TRBD1 (5 bases). The germline V gene encodes CDR1 MDHEN and CDR2 SYDVKM. The CDR3 has 13 residues. Deletions cut 7 bases from V and 5 bases from J, with 14 bases between. CDR3 sequence reads: CASNSVRGTEAFF. The CDR3 DNA follows: TGTGCCAGCAATTCAGTAAGGGGTACTGAAGCTTTCTTT.

V is TRBV30 and J is TRBJ1-4; unclear D gene. The CDR3 contains 13 residues. Germline CDR1 is GTSNPN and CDR2 is SVGIG (reference sequence). Here the CDR3 DNA reads TGTGCGATTGGACCTCATCGCGGTGAAAAACTGTTTTTT. It specifies CAIGPHRGEKLFF.

The sample holds a few counts of this clone. The chain has TRBV5-1 and TRBJ2-2; 10 positions match TRBD2. In germline, CDR1 is SGHRS, CDR2 YFSETQ. V was clipped by 3 bases and J by 1 base; unmatched bases: 0. CDR3 length: 15 amino acids. The chain's CDR3 is CASSSSGGNTGELFF. The CDR3 nucleotides read TGCGCCAGCAGCTCTAGCGGGGGGAACACCGGGGAGCTGTTTTTT. Complete variable domain (other parts from reference TRBV5-1 and TRBJ2-2): KAGVTQTPRYLIKTRGQQVTLSCSPISGHRSVSWYQQTPGQGLQFLFEYFSETQRNKGNFPGRFSGRQFSNSRSEMNVSTLELGDSALYLCASSSSGGNTGELFFGEGSRLTVL.

This clone was detected a few times. CDR3 region: CASSQVFKGAHGYTF. CDR3 sequence (DNA): TGCGCCAGCAGCCAAGTCTTTAAGGGGGCTCATGGCTACACCTTC. This chain links TRBV4-1 with TRBJ1-2, with TRBD1 matching over 7 bases. CDR3 size: 15 residues. The trim removed 1 base at V and 6 bases at J, leaving 8 bases unmatched. CDR1 and CDR2 from the germline V gene are MGHRA and YSYEKL.

In its sample, this clone was seen a few times. For the CDR3, the DNA is TGCAGCGCTCGACAGGGAGGCGCGACCTACGAGCAGTACTTC. Translated: CSARQGGATYEQYF. The chain has TRBV29-1 and TRBJ2-7, with a possible D match to TRBD1 (7 bases). CDR1 is SQVTM and CDR2 is ANQGSEA in the germline V gene. Trimming took 7 bases from V and 2 from J, leaving 18 bases between them. The CDR3 covers 14 residues.

Here the CDR3 reads CASSLVLRRGGPDTQYF. In nucleotides, the CDR3 is TGTGCCAGCAGCTTAGTTCTCCGGCGGGGGGGCCCTGATACGCAGTATTTT. The V and J genes are TRBV11-2 and TRBJ2-3; 9 bases match TRBD2. Germline CDR1 reads SGHAT; CDR2 reads FQNNGV. V lost 1 base, J lost 6 bases, and 11 bases stayed unmatched. There are 17 residues in the CDR3.

This clone was seen a few times. The chain combines TRBV7-2 with TRBJ2-5; a possible D gene is TRBD1 (6 bases). From germline, CDR1 is SGHTA and CDR2 FQGNSA. Between the trimmed V and J ends, which lost 6 bases and 5 bases, there was a span of 7 bases. This CDR3 has 11 residues. For the CDR3, the DNA is TGTGCCAGCAGGCAGGGGGAGACCCAGTACTTC. Amino acids: CASRQGETQYF.

This chain links TRBV9 with TRBJ2-2; the D is unclear. This CDR3 has 15 amino acids. V was pared by 3 bases and J by 6 bases, with 15 bases between. In germline, CDR1 is SGDLS, CDR2 YYNGEE. The CDR3 protein is CASSGNRPKPGELFF. In DNA, the CDR3 is TGTGCCAGCAGCGGCAACCGGCCTAAGCCCGGGGAGCTGTTTTTT.